Sequencing of this T cell receptor beta chain was carried out in a study of T cells in Graves' hyperthyroidism and ophthalmopathy. This clonotype was counted many times. CDR3 length: 17 amino acids. The germline gives CDR1 SNHLY, CDR2 FYNNEI. V was clipped by 8 bases and J by 2 bases, with 24 bases between them. TCR beta CDR3 sequences were amplified from RNA transcripts. The primer set for the first-round RT-PCR of the TCR CDR3 was HTBI. TCRdb re-analysed the multiplex PCR reads in MiXCR, keeping a single row per CDR3 protein. The sample holds more than 500,000 distinct CDR3 sequences, 14% seen once. This chain joins TRBV2 and TRBJ1-1; the D gene is possibly TRBD1 (6 bases). This receptor was identified in a woman aged 35 to 49 with Graves' hyperthyroidism. The specimen was blood. The CDR3 is CASSGQSALVINTEAFF. Here the CDR3 DNA reads TGTGCCAGCTCTGGACAGTCCGCTCTCGTAATAAACACTGAAGCTTTCTTT.